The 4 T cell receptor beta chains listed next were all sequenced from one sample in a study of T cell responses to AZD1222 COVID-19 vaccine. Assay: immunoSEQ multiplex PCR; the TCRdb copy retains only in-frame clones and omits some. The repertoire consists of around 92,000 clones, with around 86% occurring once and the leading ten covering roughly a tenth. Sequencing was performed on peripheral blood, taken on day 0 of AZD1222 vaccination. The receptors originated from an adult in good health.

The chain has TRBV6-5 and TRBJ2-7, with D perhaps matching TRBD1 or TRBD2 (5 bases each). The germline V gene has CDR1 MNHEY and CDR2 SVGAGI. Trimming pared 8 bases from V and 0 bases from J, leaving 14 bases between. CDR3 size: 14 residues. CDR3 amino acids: CASAGTYSSYEQYF. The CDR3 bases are TGTGCCAGCGCCGGGACCTATAGCTCCTACGAGCAGTACTTC.

CDR3 sequence (DNA): TGTGCCAGCGGATCTCAGGGGGCGCTTGGAAACACCATATATTTT. It encodes CASGSQGALGNTIYF. This sequence joins TRBV5-8 and TRBJ1-3; the match to TRBD1 covers 8 bases. This CDR3 is built from 15 residues. With V trimmed by 7 bases and J by 3 bases, 9 bases remained unmatched. The germline CDR1 and CDR2 sequences are SGHTS and YDEGEE.

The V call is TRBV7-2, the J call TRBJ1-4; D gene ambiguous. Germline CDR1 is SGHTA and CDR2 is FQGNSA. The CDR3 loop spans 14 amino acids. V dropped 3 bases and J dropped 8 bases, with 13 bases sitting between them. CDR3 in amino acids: CASSLMAEGEKLFF. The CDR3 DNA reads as TGTGCCAGCAGCTTGATGGCAGAAGGGGAAAAACTGTTTTTT.

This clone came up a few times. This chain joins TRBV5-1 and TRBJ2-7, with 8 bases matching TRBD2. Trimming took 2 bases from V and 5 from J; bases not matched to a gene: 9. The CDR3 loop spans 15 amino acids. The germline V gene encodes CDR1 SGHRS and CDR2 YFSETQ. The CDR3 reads CASSFLGAGDHEQYF. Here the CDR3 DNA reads TGCGCCAGCAGCTTCCTGGGAGCGGGAGATCACGAGCAGTACTTC.